This paragraph covers one TCR beta chain sequence. The data are from a study of blood T cell repertoires in COVID-19. Overall study context: The United States, Italy and Spain were the sources of the acute and convalescent COVID-19 samples. Sources were T cells, B-cell-depleted T cells, or PBMCs; the material itself was cDNA or gDNA.

This CDR3 spans 13 amino acids. V shed 2 bases and J shed 2 bases, with 5 bases lying between them. Germline-derived CDR1 and CDR2 are MNHNY and SVGAGI (reference sequence). In the study's own analysis: Amplification from reference gene primers served as the basis for estimated nucleated cell counts. The protocol was immunoSEQ multiplex PCR, while the TCRdb copy is restricted to in-frame clones and leaves out a portion. V and J calls and clone size are copied from that table; D and trimming were computed from the DNA. The table records 85,000 to 90,000 clones, about 89% of them present only once. The source is a human donor in a cohort sampled during active COVID-19. This chain links TRBV6-6 with TRBJ2-3, with TRBD2 as a possible D gene (5 bases). Source material: peripheral blood. In DNA form, the CDR3 reads TGTGCCAGCAGTTACCGGGACACAGATACGCAGTATTTT. Translation: CASSYRDTDTQYF.